This T cell receptor beta chain originates from a study of blood T cell repertoires in COVID-19. Study details: Italy, Spain and the United States were the sources of the convalescent and acute COVID-19 samples. The cDNA or gDNA used as material had been derived from T cells, B-cell-depleted T cells, or PBMCs.

There are 15 residues in the CDR3. V was clipped by 3 bases and J by 4 bases; unmatched bases: 5. Germline CDR1 and CDR2: SGHTA and FQGNSA. Study processing details: The assay estimated nucleated cells by amplifying reference gene primers. The table came from immunoSEQ multiplex PCR; TCRdb's copy has only in-frame clones and leaves some out. V and J calls and clone size are as listed in that table; D and trimming were resolved from the DNA. The repertoire holds roughly 67,000 clones, 70% to 90% seen once, with around 4.4% in the top ten. The J gene is TRBJ2-7, the V gene TRBV7-2; TRBD1 agrees at 11 bases. This clonotype was sampled from a man aged 45-65 years with active COVID-19. Source material: peripheral blood. CDR3 in DNA: TGTGCCAGCAGCTTCGGGACAGGGGGTTATTACGAGCAGTACTTC. This translates into CASSFGTGGYYEQYF.